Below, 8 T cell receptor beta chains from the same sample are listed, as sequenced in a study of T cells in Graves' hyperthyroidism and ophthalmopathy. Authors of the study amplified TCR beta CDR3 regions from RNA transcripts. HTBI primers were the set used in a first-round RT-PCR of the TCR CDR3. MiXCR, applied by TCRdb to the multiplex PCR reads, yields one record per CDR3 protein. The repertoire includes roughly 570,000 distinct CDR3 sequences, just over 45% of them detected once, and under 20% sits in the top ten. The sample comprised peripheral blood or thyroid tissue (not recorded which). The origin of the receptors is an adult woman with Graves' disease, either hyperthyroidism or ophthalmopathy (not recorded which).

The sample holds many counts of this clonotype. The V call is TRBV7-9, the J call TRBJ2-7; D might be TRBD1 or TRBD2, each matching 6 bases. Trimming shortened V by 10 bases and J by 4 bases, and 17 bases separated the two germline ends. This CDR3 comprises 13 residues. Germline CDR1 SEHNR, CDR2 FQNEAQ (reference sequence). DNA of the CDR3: TGTGCCATCTTGGTAGGAGGGGGATACGAGCAGTACTTC. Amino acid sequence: CAILVGGGYEQYF. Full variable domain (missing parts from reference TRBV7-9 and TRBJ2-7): DTGVSQNPRHKITKRGQNVTFRCDPISEHNRLYWYRQTLGQGPEFLTYFQNEAQLEKSRLLSDRFSAERPKGSFSTLEIQRTEQGDSAMYLCAILVGGGYEQYFGPGTRLTVT.

For the CDR3, the DNA is TGTGCCAGCAGCGCCGGGACAGGGCAGTACGAGCAGTACTTC. This translates into CASSAGTGQYEQYF. The J gene is TRBJ2-7, the V gene TRBV13; 9 bases agree with TRBD1. The V gene end was trimmed by 5 bases and the J gene end by 4 bases; junction bases not matched to a gene: 6. The germline CDR1 and CDR2 sequences are PRHDT and FYEKMQ (reference sequence). The CDR3 is made up of 14 amino acids.

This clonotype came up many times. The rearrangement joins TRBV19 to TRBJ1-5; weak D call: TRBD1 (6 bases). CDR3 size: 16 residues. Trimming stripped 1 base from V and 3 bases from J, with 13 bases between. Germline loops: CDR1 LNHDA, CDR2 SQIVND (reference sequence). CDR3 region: CASSIVGRDNNQPQHF. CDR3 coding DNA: TGTGCCAGTAGTATAGTAGGAAGGGACAACAATCAGCCCCAGCATTTT.

The CDR3 loop is CASSLADRGRLSWANEKLFF. Written as DNA, the CDR3 is TGTGCCAGCAGTTTAGCGGACAGGGGCCGATTATCATGGGCTAATGAAAAACTGTTTTTT. The chain recombines TRBV12-3 or TRBV12-4 with TRBJ1-4; 9 bases are a match to TRBD1. With V trimmed by 0 bases and J by 3 bases, 14 bases remained unmatched. The length of the CDR3 is 20 residues.

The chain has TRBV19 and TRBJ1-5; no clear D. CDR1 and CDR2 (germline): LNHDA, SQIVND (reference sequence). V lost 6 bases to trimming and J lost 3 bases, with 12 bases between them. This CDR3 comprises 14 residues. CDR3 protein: CASRAGDNNQPQHF. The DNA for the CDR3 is TGTGCCAGTAGGGCTGGGGATAACAATCAGCCCCAGCATTTT.

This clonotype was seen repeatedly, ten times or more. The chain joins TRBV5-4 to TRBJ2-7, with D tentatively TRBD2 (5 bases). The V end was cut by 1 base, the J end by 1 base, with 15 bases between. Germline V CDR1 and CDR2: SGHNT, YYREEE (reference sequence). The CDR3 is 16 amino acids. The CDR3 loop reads CASSLSSRRGSYEQYF. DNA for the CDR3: TGTGCCAGCAGCTTGAGTAGCCGCCGGGGTTCCTACGAGCAGTACTTC.

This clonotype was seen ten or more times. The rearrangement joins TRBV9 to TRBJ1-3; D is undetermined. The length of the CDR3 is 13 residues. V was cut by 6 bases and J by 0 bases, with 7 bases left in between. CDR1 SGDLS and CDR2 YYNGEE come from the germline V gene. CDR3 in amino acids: CASKGHSGNTIYF. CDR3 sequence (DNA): TGTGCCAGCAAGGGCCACTCTGGAAACACCATATATTTT.

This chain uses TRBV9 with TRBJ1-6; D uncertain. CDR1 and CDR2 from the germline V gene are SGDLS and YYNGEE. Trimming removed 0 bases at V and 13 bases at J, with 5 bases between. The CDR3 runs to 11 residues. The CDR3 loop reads CASSVGPPLHF. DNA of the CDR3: TGTGCCAGCAGCGTAGGGCCTCCCCTCCACTTT.